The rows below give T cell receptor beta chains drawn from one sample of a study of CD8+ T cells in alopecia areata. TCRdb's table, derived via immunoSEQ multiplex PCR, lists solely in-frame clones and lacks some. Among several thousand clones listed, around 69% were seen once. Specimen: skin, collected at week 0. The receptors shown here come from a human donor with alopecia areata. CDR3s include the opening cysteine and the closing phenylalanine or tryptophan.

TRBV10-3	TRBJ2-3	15	CAISDPRGRTDTQYF
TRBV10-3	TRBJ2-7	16	CAISTTSGDRGYEQYF
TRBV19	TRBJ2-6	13	CASRVPGANVLTF
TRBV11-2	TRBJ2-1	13	CASSITGQVKQFF
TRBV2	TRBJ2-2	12	CAITRGPGELFF
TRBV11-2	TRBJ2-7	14	CASSYGLDVYEQYF
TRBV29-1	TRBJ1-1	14	CSVVIAALPSEAFF
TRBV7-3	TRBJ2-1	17	CASSPPRGDPTYNEQFF
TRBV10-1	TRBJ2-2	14	CASSQTINTGELFF
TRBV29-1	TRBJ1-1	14	CSVSGTGVRTEAFF
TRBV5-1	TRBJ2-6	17	CASSLGQTQSGANVLTF
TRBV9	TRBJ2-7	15	CASSVDAGAFYEQYF
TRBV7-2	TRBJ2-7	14	CASSGSGGAYEQYF
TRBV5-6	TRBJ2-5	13	CASSLSDGKTQYF
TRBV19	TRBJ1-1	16	CASSDPRDRENTEAFF
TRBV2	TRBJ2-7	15	CASIGGSHPIYEQYF
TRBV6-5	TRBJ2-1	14	CASRKIGQALEQFF
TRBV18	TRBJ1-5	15	CASSPGQGIAQPQHF
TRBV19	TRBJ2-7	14	CASSIYRGAYEQYF
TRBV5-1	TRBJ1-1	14	CASSSNRGETEAFF
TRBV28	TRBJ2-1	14	CASSSLREYNEQFF
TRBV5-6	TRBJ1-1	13	CASSLTGGSEAFF
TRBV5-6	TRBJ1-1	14	CASSYLDRNTEAFF
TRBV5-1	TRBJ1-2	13	CASSRGPNYGYTF
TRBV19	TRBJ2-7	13	CASSPGLYYEQYF
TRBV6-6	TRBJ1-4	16	CASSRELTGGKEKLFF
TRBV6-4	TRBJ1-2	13	CASSDKENYGYTF
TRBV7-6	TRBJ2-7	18	CASSLGQQGDSGIYEQYF
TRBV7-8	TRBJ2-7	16	CASSAQFDRGAYEQYF
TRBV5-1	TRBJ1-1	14	CASSLSGKNTEAFF
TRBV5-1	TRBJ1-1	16	CASSLGTGGLATEAFF
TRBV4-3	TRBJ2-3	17	CASSQDRGGRGEDTQYF
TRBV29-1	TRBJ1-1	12	CSVLRDNGEAFF
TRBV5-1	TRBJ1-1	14	CASRITTENTEAFF
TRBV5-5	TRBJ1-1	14	CASTIQVVNTEAFF
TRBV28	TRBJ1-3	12	CASSPQRDTIYF
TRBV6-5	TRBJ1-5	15	CASSYSGGGTEPQHF
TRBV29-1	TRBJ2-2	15	CSSKVGDKAAGELFF
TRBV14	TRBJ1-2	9	CASSPDYTF
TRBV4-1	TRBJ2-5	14	CASSQGAAQETQYF
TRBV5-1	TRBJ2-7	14	CASSLGSRDYEQYF
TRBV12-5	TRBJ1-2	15	CASGSDPPGYGGYTF
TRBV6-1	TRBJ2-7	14	CASSQTQGSGEQYF
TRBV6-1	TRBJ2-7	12	CASSLQLYEQYF
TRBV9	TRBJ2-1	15	CASSVTAEKINEQFF
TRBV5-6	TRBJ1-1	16	CASSWEGAGGYTEAFF
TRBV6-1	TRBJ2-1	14	CASRGGVVGNEQFF
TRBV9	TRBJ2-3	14	CASSVAGMTDTQYF